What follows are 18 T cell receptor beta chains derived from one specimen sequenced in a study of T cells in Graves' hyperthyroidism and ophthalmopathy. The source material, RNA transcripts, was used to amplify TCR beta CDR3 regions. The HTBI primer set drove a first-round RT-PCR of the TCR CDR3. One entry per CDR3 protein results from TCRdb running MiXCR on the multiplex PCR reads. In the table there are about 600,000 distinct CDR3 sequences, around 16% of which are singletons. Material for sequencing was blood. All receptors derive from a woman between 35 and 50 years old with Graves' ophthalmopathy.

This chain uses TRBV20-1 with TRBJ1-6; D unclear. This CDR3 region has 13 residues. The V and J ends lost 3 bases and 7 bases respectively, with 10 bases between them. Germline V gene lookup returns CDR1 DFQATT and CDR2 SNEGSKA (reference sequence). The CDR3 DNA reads TGCAGTGCTAGTTCAGGAGGAAATTCACCCCTCCACTTT. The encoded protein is CSASSGGNSPLHF.

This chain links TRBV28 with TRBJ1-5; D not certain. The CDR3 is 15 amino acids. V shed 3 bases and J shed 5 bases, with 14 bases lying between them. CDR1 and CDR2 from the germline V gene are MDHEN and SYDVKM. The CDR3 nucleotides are TGTGCCAGCAGTTTGGGTGGTAAGAGCGATCAGCCCCAGCATTTT. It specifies CASSLGGKSDQPQHF. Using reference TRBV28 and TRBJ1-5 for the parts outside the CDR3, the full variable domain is DVKVTQSSRYLVKRTGEKVFLECVQDMDHENMFWYRQDPGLGLRLIYFSYDVKMKEKGDIPEGYSVSREKKERFSLILESASTNQTSMYLCASSLGGKSDQPQHFGDGTRLSIL.

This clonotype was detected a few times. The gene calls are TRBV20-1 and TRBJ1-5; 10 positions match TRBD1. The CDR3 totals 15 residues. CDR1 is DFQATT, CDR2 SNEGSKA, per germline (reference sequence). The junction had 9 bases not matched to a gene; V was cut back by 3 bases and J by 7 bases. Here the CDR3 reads CSASLRDRGIQPQHF. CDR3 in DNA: TGCAGTGCTAGCTTACGGGACAGGGGAATACAGCCCCAGCATTTT.

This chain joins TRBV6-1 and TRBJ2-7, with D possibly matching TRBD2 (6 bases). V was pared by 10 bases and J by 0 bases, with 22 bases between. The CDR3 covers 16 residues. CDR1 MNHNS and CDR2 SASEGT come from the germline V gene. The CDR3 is CATPGIRDGSSYEQYF. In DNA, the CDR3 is TGTGCCACTCCCGGGATCCGGGACGGGAGCTCCTACGAGCAGTACTTC.

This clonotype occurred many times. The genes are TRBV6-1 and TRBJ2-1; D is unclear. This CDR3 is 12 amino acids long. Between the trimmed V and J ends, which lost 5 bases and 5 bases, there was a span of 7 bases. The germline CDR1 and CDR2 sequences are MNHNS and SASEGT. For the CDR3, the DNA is TGTGCCAGCAGTCTGACCAACAATGAGCAGTTCTTC. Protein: CASSLTNNEQFF.

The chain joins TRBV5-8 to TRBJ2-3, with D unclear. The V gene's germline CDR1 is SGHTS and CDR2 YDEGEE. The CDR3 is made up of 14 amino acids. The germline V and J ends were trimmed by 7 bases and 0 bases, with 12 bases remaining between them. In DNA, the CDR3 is TGTGCCAGCGGCTACTTTACTAGCACAGATACGCAGTATTTT. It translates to CASGYFTSTDTQYF.

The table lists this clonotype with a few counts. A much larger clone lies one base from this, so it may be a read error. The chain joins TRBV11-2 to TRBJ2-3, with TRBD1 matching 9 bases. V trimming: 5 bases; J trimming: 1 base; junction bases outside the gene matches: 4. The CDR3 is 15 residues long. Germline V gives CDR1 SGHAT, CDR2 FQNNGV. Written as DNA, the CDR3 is TGTGCCAGCAGCGCCCGGGACAGGGGCACAGATACGCAGTATTTT. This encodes CASSARDRGTDTQYF.

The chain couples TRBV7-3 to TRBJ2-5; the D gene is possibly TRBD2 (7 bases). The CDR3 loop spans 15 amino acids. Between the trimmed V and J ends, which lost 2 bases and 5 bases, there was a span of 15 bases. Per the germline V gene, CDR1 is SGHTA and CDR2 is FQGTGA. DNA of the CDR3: TGTGCCAGCAGCTTAGGGGGCGGGAGCGGGGAGACCCAGTACTTC. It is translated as CASSLGGGSGETQYF.

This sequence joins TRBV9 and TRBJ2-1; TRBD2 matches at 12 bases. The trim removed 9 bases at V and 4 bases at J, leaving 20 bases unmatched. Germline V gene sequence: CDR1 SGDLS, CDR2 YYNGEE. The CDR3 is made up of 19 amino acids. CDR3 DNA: TGTGCCACAAGGGTCGCGGCTAGCGGGAGGGCCGGTTCATACAATGAGCAGTTCTTC. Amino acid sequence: CATRVAASGRAGSYNEQFF. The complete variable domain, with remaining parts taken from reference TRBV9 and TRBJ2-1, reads DSGVTQTPKHLITATGQRVTLRCSPRSGDLSVYWYQQSLDQGLQFLIQYYNGEERAKGNILERFSAQQFPDLHSELNLSSLELGDSALYFCATRVAASGRAGSYNEQFFGPGTRLTVL.

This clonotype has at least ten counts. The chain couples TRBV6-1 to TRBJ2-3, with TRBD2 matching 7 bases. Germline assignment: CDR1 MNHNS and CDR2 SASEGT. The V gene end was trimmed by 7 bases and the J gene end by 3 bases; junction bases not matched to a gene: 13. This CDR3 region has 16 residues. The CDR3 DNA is TGTGCCAGCACCCGATGGGGGGGAAAAAGGACAGATACGCAGTATTTT. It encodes CASTRWGGKRTDTQYF.

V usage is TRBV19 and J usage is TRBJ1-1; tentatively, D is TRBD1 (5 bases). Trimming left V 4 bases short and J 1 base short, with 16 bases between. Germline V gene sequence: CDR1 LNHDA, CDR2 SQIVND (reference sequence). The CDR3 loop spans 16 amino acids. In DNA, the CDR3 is TGTGCCAGTAGTAAGTTGGCAGGGAGAGGGAACACTGAAGCTTTCTTT. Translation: CASSKLAGRGNTEAFF.

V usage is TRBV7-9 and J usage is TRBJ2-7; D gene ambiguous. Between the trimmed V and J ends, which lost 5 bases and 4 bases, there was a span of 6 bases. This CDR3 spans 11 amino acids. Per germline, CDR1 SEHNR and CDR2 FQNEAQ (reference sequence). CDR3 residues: CASSPMYEQYF. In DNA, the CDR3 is TGTGCCAGCAGCCCGATGTACGAGCAGTACTTC.

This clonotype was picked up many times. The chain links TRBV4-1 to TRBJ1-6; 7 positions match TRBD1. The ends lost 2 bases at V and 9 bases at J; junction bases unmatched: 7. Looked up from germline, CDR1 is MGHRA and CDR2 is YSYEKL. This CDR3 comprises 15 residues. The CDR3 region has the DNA TGCGCCAGCAGCCAACCTAGAGGGGGCTTTTCACCCCTCCACTTT. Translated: CASSQPRGGFSPLHF.

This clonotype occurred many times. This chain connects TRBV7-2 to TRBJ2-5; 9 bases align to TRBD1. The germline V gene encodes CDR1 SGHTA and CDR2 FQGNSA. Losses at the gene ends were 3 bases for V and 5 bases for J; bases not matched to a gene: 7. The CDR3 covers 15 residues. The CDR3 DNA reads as TGTGCCAGCAGCTTTAGTACAGGGGGCCTGGAGACCCAGTACTTC. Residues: CASSFSTGGLETQYF.

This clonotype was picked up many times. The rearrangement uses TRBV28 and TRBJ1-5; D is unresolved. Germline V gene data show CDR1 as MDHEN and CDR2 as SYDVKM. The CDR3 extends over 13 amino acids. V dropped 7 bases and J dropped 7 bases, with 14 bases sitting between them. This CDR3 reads CASTGRLGQPQHF. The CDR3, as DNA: TGTGCCAGCACAGGACGGCTGGGGCAGCCCCAGCATTTT. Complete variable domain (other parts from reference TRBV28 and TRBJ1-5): DVKVTQSSRYLVKRTGEKVFLECVQDMDHENMFWYRQDPGLGLRLIYFSYDVKMKEKGDIPEGYSVSREKKERFSLILESASTNQTSMYLCASTGRLGQPQHFGDGTRLSIL.

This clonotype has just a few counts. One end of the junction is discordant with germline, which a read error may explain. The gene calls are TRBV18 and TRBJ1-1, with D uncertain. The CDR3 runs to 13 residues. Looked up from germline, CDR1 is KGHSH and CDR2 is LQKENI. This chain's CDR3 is CASSSREGTEALF. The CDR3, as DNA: TGTGCCAGCTCATCCCGGGAGGGCACTGAAGCTCTCTTT.

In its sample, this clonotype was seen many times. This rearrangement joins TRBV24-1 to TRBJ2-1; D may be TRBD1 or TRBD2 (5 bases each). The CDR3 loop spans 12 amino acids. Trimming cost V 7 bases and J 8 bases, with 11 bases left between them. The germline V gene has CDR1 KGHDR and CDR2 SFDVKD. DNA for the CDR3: TGTGCCACCAGGGGAGAGGGGCATGAGCAGTTCTTC. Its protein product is CATRGEGHEQFF.

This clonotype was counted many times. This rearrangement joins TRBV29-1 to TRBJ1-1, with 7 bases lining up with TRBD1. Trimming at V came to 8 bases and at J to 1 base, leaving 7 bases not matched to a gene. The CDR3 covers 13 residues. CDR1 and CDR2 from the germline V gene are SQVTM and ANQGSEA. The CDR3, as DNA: TGCAGCTCACGGGACAGCCAGAACACTGAAGCTTTCTTT. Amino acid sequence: CSSRDSQNTEAFF.